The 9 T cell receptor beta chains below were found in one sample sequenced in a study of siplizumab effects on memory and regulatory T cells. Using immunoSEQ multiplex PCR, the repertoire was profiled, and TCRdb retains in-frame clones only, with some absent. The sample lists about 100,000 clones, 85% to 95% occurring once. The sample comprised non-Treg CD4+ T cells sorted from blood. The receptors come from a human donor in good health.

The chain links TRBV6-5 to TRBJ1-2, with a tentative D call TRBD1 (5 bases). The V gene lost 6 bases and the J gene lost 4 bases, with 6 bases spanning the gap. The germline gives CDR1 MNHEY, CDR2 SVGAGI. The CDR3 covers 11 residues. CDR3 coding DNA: TGTGCCAGCAGGAGGGGCTATGGCTACACCTTC. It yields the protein CASRRGYGYTF.

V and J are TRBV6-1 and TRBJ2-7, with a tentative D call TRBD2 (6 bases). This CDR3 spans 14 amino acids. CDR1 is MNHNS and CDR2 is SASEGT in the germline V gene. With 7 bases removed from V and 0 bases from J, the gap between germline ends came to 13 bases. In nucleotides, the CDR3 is TGTGCCAGCACCGTAGCGGCAAGCTCCTACGAGCAGTACTTC. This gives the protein CASTVAASSYEQYF.

CDR3 region: CASRTGTGPYEQYF. For the CDR3, the DNA is TGTGCCAGCAGGACCGGGACAGGCCCGTACGAGCAGTACTTC. The genes are TRBV6-1 and TRBJ2-7; 8 nucleotides match TRBD1. The germline CDR1 and CDR2 sequences are MNHNS and SASEGT. The CDR3 loop spans 14 amino acids. The V segment lost 6 bases and the J segment 4 bases; nucleotides outside the gene matches: 8.

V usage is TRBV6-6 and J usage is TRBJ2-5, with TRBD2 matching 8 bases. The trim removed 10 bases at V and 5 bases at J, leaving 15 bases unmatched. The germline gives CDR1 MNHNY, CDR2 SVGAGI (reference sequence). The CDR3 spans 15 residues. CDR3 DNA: TGTGCCATCCAACGGGGAGCGGGAGTTGGGGAGACCCAGTACTTC. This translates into CAIQRGAGVGETQYF.

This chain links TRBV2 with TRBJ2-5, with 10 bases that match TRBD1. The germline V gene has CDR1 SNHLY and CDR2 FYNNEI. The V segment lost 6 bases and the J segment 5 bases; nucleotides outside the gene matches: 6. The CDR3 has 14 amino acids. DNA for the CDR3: TGTGCCAGCAGACTCGGACAGGGGGGGGAGACCCAGTACTTC. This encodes CASRLGQGGETQYF.

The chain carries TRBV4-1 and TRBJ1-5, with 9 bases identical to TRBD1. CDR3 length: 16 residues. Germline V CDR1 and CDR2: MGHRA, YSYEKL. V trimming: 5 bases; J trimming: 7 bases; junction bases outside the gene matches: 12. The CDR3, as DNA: TGCGCCAGCAGCTTAACTCCGGGACAGGGTAACCAGCCCCAGCATTTT. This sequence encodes CASSLTPGQGNQPQHF.

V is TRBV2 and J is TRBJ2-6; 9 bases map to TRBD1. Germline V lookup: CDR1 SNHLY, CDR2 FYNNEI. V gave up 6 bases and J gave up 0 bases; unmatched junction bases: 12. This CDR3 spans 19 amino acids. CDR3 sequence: CASSLYGQGLISGANVLTF. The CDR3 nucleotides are TGTGCCAGCAGCCTCTATGGACAGGGGCTTATCTCTGGGGCCAACGTCCTGACTTTC.

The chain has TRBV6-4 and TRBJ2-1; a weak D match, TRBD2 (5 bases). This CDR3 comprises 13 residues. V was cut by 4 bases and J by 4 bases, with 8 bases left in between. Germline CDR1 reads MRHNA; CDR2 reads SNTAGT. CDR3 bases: TGTGCCAGCAGTGTCGAGCGGTACAATGAGCAGTTCTTC. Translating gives CASSVERYNEQFF.

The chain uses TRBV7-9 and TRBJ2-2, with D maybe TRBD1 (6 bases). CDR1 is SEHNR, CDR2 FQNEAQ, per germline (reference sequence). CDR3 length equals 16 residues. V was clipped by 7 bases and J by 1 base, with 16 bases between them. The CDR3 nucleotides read TGTGCCAGCACCCGGCGCATACAGGGGAACACCGGGGAGCTGTTTTTT. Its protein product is CASTRRIQGNTGELFF.